The 20 T cell receptor beta chains presented below share a single source sample, sequenced in a study of shared clonotypes between healthy human individuals. TCRdb keeps only in-frame clones here, not all; method: immunoSEQ multiplex PCR. The sample contains some 630,000 clones, approximately 96% of which appear only once. Naive CD8 isolation took CD45RO-negative cells positively selected for CCR7 and excluded terminally differentiated effector memory CD45RA+ cells. The sequencing input was naive CD8+ T cells sorted from blood. Receptors were obtained from a woman aged 25 to 39 in good health.

The V call is TRBV13, the J call TRBJ2-1; 10 bases agree with TRBD2. Looked up from germline, CDR1 is PRHDT and CDR2 is FYEKMQ (reference sequence). The CDR3 is 16 amino acids. V shed 0 bases, J shed 8 bases, and the junction held 7 bases outside the gene matches. DNA for the CDR3: TGTGCCAGCAGCTTAGGCCAAGCGGGAGGGCCCTATGAGCAGTTCTTC. This sequence encodes CASSLGQAGGPYEQFF.

This chain uses TRBV18 with TRBJ2-1, with D perhaps TRBD1 or TRBD2 (5 bases each). Germline-derived CDR1 and CDR2 are KGHSH and LQKENI. Trimming cost V 2 bases and J 10 bases, with 15 bases left between them. The CDR3 sequence is 14 residues long. This chain's CDR3 is CASSPSGTLHEQFF. Here the CDR3 DNA reads TGTGCCAGCTCACCATCCGGGACGCTCCACGAGCAGTTCTTC.

This chain uses TRBV7-9 with TRBJ2-7; D may be TRBD2 (5 bases). The germline gives CDR1 SEHNR, CDR2 FQNEAQ (reference sequence). The CDR3 is made up of 12 amino acids. V lost 3 bases, J lost 6 bases, and 9 bases lay in between. CDR3 amino acids: CASSFGDPEQYF. The CDR3 nucleotides read TGTGCCAGCAGCTTCGGGGATCCCGAGCAGTACTTC.

The chain couples TRBV29-1 to TRBJ2-4, with 12 nucleotides matching TRBD2. Germline lookup yields CDR1 SQVTM and CDR2 ANQGSEA. V lost 1 base, J lost 7 bases, and 8 bases stayed unmatched. This CDR3 contains 16 residues. In DNA, the CDR3 is TGCAGCGTTGAAGTTCCGACTAGCGGGAGATGGAACATTCAGTACTTC. It is translated as CSVEVPTSGRWNIQYF.

This sequence joins TRBV7-9 and TRBJ2-5, with 7 bases that match TRBD2. The J call is in doubt because the DNA end fits TRBJ2-7 better. Germline CDR1 is SEHNR and CDR2 is FQNEAQ (reference sequence). The CDR3 has 14 amino acids. CDR3 sequence: CASSLAGGPYEQYF. Here the CDR3 DNA reads TGTGCCAGCAGCTTAGCGGGAGGGCCATACGAGCAGTACTTC.

On this clone itself: Other DNA variants within this sample encode the same CDR3. The chain employs TRBV9 and TRBJ2-7; D ambiguous. This CDR3 region has 14 residues. Per the germline V gene, CDR1 is SGDLS and CDR2 is YYNGEE. V was clipped by 0 bases and J by 0 bases, with 7 bases between them. The CDR3 protein is CASSVGSRSYEQYF. The CDR3 bases are TGTGCCAGCAGCGTAGGGTCCCGCTCCTACGAGCAGTACTTC.

The chain couples TRBV9 to TRBJ2-5, with D perhaps TRBD2 (6 bases). The germline V gene has CDR1 SGDLS and CDR2 YYNGEE. CDR3 length: 14 amino acids. V was cut by 0 bases and J by 5 bases, with 11 bases left in between. The CDR3 DNA is TGTGCCAGCAGCGTAGCGGGAGTTGCGGAGACCCAGTACTTC. It codes for CASSVAGVAETQYF.

CDR3 loop: CASSPGQSFHNEQFF. CDR3 in DNA: TGTGCCAGCAGCCCGGGACAGAGTTTTCACAATGAGCAGTTCTTC. V gene TRBV7-9 combines with J gene TRBJ2-1; 7 bases align to TRBD1. The CDR3 extends over 15 amino acids. Trimming took 5 bases from V and 5 from J; bases not matched to a gene: 9. CDR1 and CDR2 from the germline V gene are SEHNR and FQNEAQ (reference sequence). Variable domain in full (rest from reference TRBV7-9 and TRBJ2-1): DTGVSQNPRHKITKRGQNVTFRCDPISEHNRLYWYRQTLGQGPEFLTYFQNEAQLEKSRLLSDRFSAERPKGSFSTLEIQRTEQGDSAMYLCASSPGQSFHNEQFFGPGTRLTVL.

This clone was recorded only once. The chain is built from TRBV29-1 and TRBJ1-2; 8 bases map to TRBD1. The CDR3 consists of 14 residues. Germline V CDR1 and CDR2: SQVTM, ANQGSEA. Trimming took 3 bases from V and 4 from J; bases not matched to a gene: 7. CDR3 loop: CSVDLGQGGYGYTF. The CDR3, as DNA: TGCAGCGTTGATCTCGGACAGGGCGGCTATGGCTACACCTTC.

The V gene is TRBV28, the J gene TRBJ2-3; TRBD2 matches 11 bases. J lost 1 base, V lost 2 bases, and 5 bases had no gene match. Looked up from germline, CDR1 is MDHEN and CDR2 is SYDVKM. The CDR3 has 17 residues. The CDR3 is CASSLLLAGGGTDTQYF. The CDR3 nucleotides are TGTGCCAGCAGTTTACTCCTAGCGGGAGGAGGCACAGATACGCAGTATTTT.

This sequence joins TRBV7-9 and TRBJ2-3; no clear D. Germline V gives CDR1 SEHNR, CDR2 FQNEAQ (reference sequence). This CDR3 spans 14 amino acids. V shed 5 bases and J shed 0 bases, with 9 bases lying between them. CDR3 sequence: CASSNYDSTDTQYF. CDR3 in DNA: TGTGCCAGCAGCAATTACGACAGCACAGATACGCAGTATTTT.

V and J are TRBV4-1 and TRBJ1-1; D is uncertain. Germline CDR1 reads MGHRA; CDR2 reads YSYEKL. The ends were cut back, 2 bases at V and 1 base at J, with 8 bases in the middle. The CDR3 has 14 amino acids. The CDR3 DNA reads TGCGCCAGCAGCCAACTAGAGGGGAACACTGAAGCTTTCTTT. It translates to CASSQLEGNTEAFF.

The chain recombines TRBV2 with TRBJ1-5; TRBD1 matches 10 bases. This CDR3 region has 15 residues. From germline, CDR1 is SNHLY and CDR2 FYNNEI. J lost 5 bases, V lost 2 bases, and 3 bases had no gene match. CDR3 sequence (DNA): TGTGCCAGCAGTGAATGGGGACAGGGGTATCAGCCCCAGCATTTT. Translating it yields CASSEWGQGYQPQHF.

This CDR3 is CATSSRQAETQYF. CDR3 in DNA: TGTGCCACCAGCTCCCGACAGGCAGAGACCCAGTACTTC. The chain is built from TRBV15 and TRBJ2-5; D is perhaps TRBD1 (6 bases). Trimming took 5 bases from V and 4 from J, leaving 11 bases between them. The CDR3 runs 13 residues. Germline CDR1 reads LNHNV; CDR2 reads YYDKDF (reference sequence).

This clone was recorded only once. The V and J genes are TRBV19 and TRBJ2-1, with 7 bases aligning to TRBD1. The germline CDR1 and CDR2 sequences are LNHDA and SQIVND (reference sequence). V dropped 4 bases and J dropped 5; count of bases not matched to a gene: 8. This CDR3 has 15 residues. Written as DNA, the CDR3 is TGTGCCAGTAGTAGACCCCGGGACAGTGACAATGAGCAGTTCTTC. It codes for CASSRPRDSDNEQFF.

On this clone: The junction shows a germline mismatch at one end, possibly a read error. This chain links TRBV7-9 with TRBJ1-5, with D possibly matching TRBD1 (5 bases). The germline CDR1 and CDR2 sequences are SEHNR and FQNEAQ (reference sequence). CDR3 size: 12 residues. CDR3 sequence reads: CASSLGAGTVDF. CDR3 DNA sequence: TGTGCCAGCAGCTTAGGGGCTGGGACTGTTGACTTT. Variable domain in full (rest from reference TRBV7-9 and TRBJ1-5): DTGVSQNPRHKITKRGQNVTFRCDPISEHNRLYWYRQTLGQGPEFLTYFQNEAQLEKSRLLSDRFSAERPKGSFSTLEIQRTEQGDSAMYLCASSLGAGTVDFGDGTRLSIL.

This clone was seen once. The genes are TRBV2 and TRBJ1-3, with D possibly TRBD1 on 5 matching bases. V was clipped by 6 bases and J by 4 bases, with 16 bases between them. The V gene's germline CDR1 is SNHLY and CDR2 FYNNEI. The CDR3 extends over 15 amino acids. The CDR3: CASRGGSGSGNTIYF. In DNA, the CDR3 is TGTGCCAGCAGGGGAGGGTCAGGGTCAGGAAACACCATATATTTT.

J is TRBJ2-1 and V is TRBV7-9, with D unclear. The CDR3 runs to 13 residues. CDR1 and CDR2 from the germline V gene are SEHNR and FQNEAQ (reference sequence). V was trimmed by 8 bases and J by 2 bases, leaving 10 bases between them. This CDR3 is CASVGTPYNEQFF. The CDR3 bases are TGTGCCAGCGTGGGCACTCCCTACAATGAGCAGTTCTTC.

This chain connects TRBV2 to TRBJ2-2, with 9 bases that match TRBD1. Germline values: CDR1 SNHLY, CDR2 FYNNEI. With V trimmed by 2 bases and J by 6 bases, 7 bases remained unmatched. This CDR3 is built from 16 residues. CDR3 amino acids: CASSEWTGAKAGELFF. Here the CDR3 DNA reads TGTGCCAGCAGTGAATGGACAGGGGCTAAGGCCGGGGAGCTGTTTTTT.

This chain connects TRBV6-1 to TRBJ1-1; TRBD1 might be the D (5 bases). Trimming took off 0 bases at V and 3 bases at J, with 14 bases between the two ends. The CDR3 covers 16 residues. Germline CDR1 and CDR2: MNHNS and SASEGT. CDR3 amino acids: CASSEAWQGGYTEAFF. CDR3 in DNA: TGTGCCAGCAGTGAAGCGTGGCAGGGTGGGTACACTGAAGCTTTCTTT.